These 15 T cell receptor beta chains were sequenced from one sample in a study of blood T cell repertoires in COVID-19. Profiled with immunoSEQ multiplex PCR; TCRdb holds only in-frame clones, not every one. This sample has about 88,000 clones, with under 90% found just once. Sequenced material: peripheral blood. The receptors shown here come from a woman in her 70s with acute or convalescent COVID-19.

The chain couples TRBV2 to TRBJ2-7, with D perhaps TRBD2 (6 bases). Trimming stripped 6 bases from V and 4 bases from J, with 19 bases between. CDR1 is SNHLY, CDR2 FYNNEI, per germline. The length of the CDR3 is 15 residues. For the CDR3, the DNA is TGTGCCAGCAGGACCGGGACTCAGATACAATACGAGCAGTACGTC. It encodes CASRTGTQIQYEQYV.

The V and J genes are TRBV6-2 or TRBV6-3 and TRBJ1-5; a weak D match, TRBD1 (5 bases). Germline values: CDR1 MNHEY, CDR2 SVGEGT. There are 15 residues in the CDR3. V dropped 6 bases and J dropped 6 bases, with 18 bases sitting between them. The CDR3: CASSRDSPSSQPQHF. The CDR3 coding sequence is TGTGCCAGCAGCCGGGACTCCCCCTCTAGTCAGCCCCAGCATTTT.

The CDR3 DNA follows: TGTGCCAGCAGCCAAGTTGGACAGGGCGGGGTAGAGACCCAGTACTTC. Translating it yields CASSQVGQGGVETQYF. This chain joins TRBV14 and TRBJ2-5; 8 bases match TRBD1. V lost 1 base, J lost 4 bases, and 8 bases stayed unmatched. The CDR3 runs to 16 residues. Germline values: CDR1 SGHDN, CDR2 FVKESK.

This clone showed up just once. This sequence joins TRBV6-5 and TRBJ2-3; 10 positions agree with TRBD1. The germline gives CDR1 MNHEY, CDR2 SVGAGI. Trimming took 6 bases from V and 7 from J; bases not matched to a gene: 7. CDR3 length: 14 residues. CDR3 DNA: TGTGCCAGCAGAAGCCGGGACAGGGGAAATACGCAGTATTTT. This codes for CASRSRDRGNTQYF.

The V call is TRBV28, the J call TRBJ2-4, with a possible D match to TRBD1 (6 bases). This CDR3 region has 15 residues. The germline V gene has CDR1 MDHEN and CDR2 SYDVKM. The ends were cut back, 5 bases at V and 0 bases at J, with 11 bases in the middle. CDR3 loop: CASSDQGIAKNIQYF. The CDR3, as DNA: TGTGCCAGCAGTGACCAGGGGATAGCCAAAAACATTCAGTACTTC.

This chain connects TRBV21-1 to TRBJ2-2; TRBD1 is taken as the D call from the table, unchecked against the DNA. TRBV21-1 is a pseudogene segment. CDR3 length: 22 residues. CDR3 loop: CASSKGPLRPPSQGPTTGELFF. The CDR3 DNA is TGTGCCAGCAGCAAAGGTCCCCTCCGGCCCCCTTCCCAGGGGCCAACAACCGGGGAGCTGTTTTTT.

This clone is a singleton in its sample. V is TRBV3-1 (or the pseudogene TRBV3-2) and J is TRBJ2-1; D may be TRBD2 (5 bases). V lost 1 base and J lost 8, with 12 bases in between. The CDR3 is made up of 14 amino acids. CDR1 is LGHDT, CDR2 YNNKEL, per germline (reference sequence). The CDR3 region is CASSQASFGDEQFF. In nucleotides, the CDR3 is TGTGCCAGCAGCCAAGCGTCGTTCGGGGATGAGCAGTTCTTC.

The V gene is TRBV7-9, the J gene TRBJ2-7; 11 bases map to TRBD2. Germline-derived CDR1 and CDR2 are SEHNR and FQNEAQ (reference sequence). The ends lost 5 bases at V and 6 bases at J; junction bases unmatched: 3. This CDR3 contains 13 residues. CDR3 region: CASSPLAGGEQYV. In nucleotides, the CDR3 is TGTGCCAGCAGCCCGCTAGCGGGGGGCGAGCAGTACGTC.

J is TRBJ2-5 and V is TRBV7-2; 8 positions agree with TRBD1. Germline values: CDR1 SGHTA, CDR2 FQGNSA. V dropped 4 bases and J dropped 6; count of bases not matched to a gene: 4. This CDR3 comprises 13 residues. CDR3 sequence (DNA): TGTGCCAGCAGCTCGACAGGGGTAAAGACCCAGTACTTC. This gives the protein CASSSTGVKTQYF. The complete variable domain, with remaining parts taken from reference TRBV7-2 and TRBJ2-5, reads GAGVSQSPSNKVTEKGKDVELRCDPISGHTALYWYRQSLGQGLEFLIYFQGNSAPDKSGLPSDRFSAERTGGSVSTLTIQRTQQEDSAVYLCASSSTGVKTQYFGPGTRLLVL.

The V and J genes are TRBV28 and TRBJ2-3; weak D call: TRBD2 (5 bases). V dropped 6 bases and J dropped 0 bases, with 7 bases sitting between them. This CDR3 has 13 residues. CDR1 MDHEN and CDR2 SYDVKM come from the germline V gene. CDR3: CASRWTSTDTQYF. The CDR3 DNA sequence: TGTGCCAGCAGGTGGACTAGCACAGATACGCAGTATTTT.

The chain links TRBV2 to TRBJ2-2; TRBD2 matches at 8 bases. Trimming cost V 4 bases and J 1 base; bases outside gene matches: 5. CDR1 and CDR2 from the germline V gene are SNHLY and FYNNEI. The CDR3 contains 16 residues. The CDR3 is CASSGAGGRNTGELFF. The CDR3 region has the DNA TGTGCCAGCAGTGGGGCGGGGGGACGGAACACCGGGGAGCTGTTTTTT.

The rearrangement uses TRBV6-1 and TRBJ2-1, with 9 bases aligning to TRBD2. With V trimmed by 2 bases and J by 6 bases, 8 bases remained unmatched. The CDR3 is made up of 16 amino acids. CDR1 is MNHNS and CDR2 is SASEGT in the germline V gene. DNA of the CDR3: TGTGCCAGCAGTGAACATCCCCTAGCGGGACCCAATGAGCAGTTCTTC. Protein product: CASSEHPLAGPNEQFF.

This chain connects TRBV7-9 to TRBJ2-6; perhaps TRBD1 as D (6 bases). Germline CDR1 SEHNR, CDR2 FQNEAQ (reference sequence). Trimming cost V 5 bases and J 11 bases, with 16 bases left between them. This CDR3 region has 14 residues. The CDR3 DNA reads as TGTGCCAGCAGCACCTCCGGGACATTCGACGTCCTGACTTTC. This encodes CASSTSGTFDVLTF.

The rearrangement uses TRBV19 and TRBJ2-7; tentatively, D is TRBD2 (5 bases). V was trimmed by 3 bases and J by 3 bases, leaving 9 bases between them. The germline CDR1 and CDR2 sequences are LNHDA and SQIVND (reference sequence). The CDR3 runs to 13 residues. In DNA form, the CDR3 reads TGTGCCAGTAGTATTCAGGCGGGCTACGAGCAGTACGTC. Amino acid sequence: CASSIQAGYEQYV.

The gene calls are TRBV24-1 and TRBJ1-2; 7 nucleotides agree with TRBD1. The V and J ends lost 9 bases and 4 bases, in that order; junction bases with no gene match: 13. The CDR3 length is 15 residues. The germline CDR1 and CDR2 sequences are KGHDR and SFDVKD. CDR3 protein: CATRDSQGASYGYTF. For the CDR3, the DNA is TGTGCCACCCGGGACAGCCAAGGGGCCTCCTATGGCTACACCTTC.